This T cell receptor beta chain was profiled in a study of blood T cell repertoires in COVID-19. On the study more broadly: The study drew acute and convalescent COVID-19 samples from the United States, Italy and Spain.

Recruitment covered about two dozen US areas and drew participants whose ages spanned about 18 to 89 years. Grouping used clinical history reported by participants in a survey and questionnaire. In Cohort 3, a recovered donor had either two negative PCRs, clearance, or symptom resolution. Losses at the gene ends were 4 bases for V and 5 bases for J; bases not matched to a gene: 3. The CDR3 contains 14 residues. Germline V gene lookup returns CDR1 SGHRS and CDR2 YFSETQ. Only in-frame clones appear in the TCRdb table, and some are missing; sequencing was by immunoSEQ multiplex PCR. Of 350,000 to 400,000 clones listed, over 75% were seen once; the top ten hold 0.95% to 1.1%. This clone has only a few counts.

The chain has TRBV5-1 and TRBJ1-4, with 9 bases identical to TRBD1. The material sequenced was PBMCs or T cells enriched from blood (not recorded which). The sequence derives from a man between 18 and 29 years old who had recovered from COVID-19. The chain's CDR3 is CASSPGQGNEKLFF. CDR3 bases: TGCGCCAGCAGCCCCGGACAGGGGAATGAAAAACTGTTTTTT.